The rows below give T cell receptor beta chains drawn from one sample of a study of cytomegalovirus exposure and HLA in healthy donors. The assay was immunoSEQ multiplex PCR, and TCRdb's table has in-frame clones only and misses some. The data contain over 45,000 clones, over 75% of them singletons. Sequences were obtained from PBMCs. Source of these receptors: a boy aged 5-17 years in good health and CMV-seropositive. The CDR3 runs from the conserved cysteine through the conserved F or W. Each record gives: J gene, clone size, V gene, D gene, CDR3 protein, CDR3 DNA. The D gene is left open where the match is weak. Clone sizes are given selectively: once, few, many, or a class where the clone is expanded.

>TRBJ2-7|once|TRBV10-3|TRBD1
CAISESTGSEQYF
TGTGCCATCAGTGAGTCGACAGGGAGCGAGCAGTACTTC
>TRBJ1-4|.|TRBV7-2|.
CASSWETREKLFF
TGTGCCAGCAGCTGGGAGACCCGAGAAAAACTGTTTTTT
>TRBJ1-1|.|TRBV7-6|.
CASFLGENTEAFF
TGTGCCAGCTTCCTCGGGGAGAACACTGAAGCTTTCTTT
>TRBJ2-6|.|TRBV27|TRBD1
CASSPGTAPGANVLTF
TGTGCCAGCAGCCCCGGGACAGCCCCCGGGGCCAACGTCCTGACTTTC
>TRBJ1-2|.|TRBV27|.
CASSLPLYYSHRELTF
TGTGCCAGCAGTTTGCCTCTCTACTACTCTCACAGGGAGTTAACCTTC
>TRBJ1-1|once|TRBV7-9|.
CSSSSYSTEAFF
TGTTCCAGCAGCTCCTACAGTACTGAAGCTTTCTTT
>TRBJ2-3|once|TRBV4-1|TRBD2
CASSQVSGRGDGKDTQYF
TGCGCCAGCAGCCAAGTGTCTGGTCGGGGGGATGGGAAAGATACGCAGTATTTT
>TRBJ1-2|.|TRBV25-1|.
CASSGGGLDGYTF
TGTGCCAGCAGTGGGGGCGGTTTGGATGGCTACACCTTC
>TRBJ1-1|.|TRBV11-2|.
CASSPDSEAFF
TGTGCCAGCAGCCCCGACAGTGAAGCTTTCTTT
>TRBJ2-7|.|TRBV20-1|TRBD1
CSASQGGEQYF
TGCAGTGCTTCACAGGGGGGCGAGCAGTACTTC
>TRBJ1-6|.|TRBV30|TRBD1
CAWSARRQGEHSPLHF
TGTGCCTGGAGTGCAAGACGACAGGGTGAGCATTCACCCCTCCACTTT
>TRBJ1-1|.|TRBV18|.
CASSILSLMNTEAFF
TGTGCCAGCTCAATCCTATCGTTGATGAACACTGAAGCTTTCTTT
>TRBJ2-1|.|TRBV5-1|TRBD1
CASSLGTGGNEQFF
TGCGCCAGCAGCCTGGGGACAGGGGGCAATGAGCAGTTCTTC
>TRBJ1-1|few|TRBV7-2|.
CASSFVGGRRANTEAFF
TGTGCCAGCAGCTTCGTGGGGGGGCGAAGGGCGAACACTGAAGCTTTCTTT
>TRBJ2-5|.|TRBV4-1|TRBD2
CASSQGRAGGQLETQYF
TGCGCCAGCAGCCAAGGCCGAGCGGGGGGGCAGTTAGAGACCCAGTACTTC
>TRBJ2-2|.|TRBV11-2|.
CASSKTGMSGELFF
TGTGCCAGCAGCAAAACAGGGATGAGCGGGGAGCTGTTTTTT
>TRBJ2-6|.|TRBV6-5|.
CASTPRPAGANVLTF
TGTGCCAGCACCCCCAGGCCAGCTGGGGCCAACGTCCTGACTTTC
>TRBJ1-4|few|TRBV15|TRBD1
CATSRGRGQGGEKLFF
TGTGCCACCAGCAGAGGGAGGGGACAGGGAGGTGAAAAACTGTTTTTT
>TRBJ1-5|.|TRBV7-8|.
CASSLEGQGRSPQHF
TGTGCCAGCAGCTTAGAGGGGCAGGGAAGGTCGCCCCAGCATTTT
>TRBJ2-5|.|TRBV5-4|TRBD2
CASSQGLAGIEQYF
TGTGCCAGCAGCCAGGGACTAGCGGGGATTGAGCAGTACTTC
>TRBJ1-4|.|TRBV6-5|.
CASSQTGPGGEKLFF
TGTGCCAGCAGCCAAACAGGCCCGGGAGGAGAAAAACTGTTTTTT
>TRBJ1-5|.|TRBV27|.
CASSLSGNSDQPQHF
TGTGCCAGCAGTTTATCAGGTAATAGCGATCAGCCCCAGCATTTT
>TRBJ2-1|.|TRBV10-3|TRBD2
CAISTIVPGLAGQYPSSYNEQFF
TGTGCCATCAGTACAATAGTCCCGGGACTAGCGGGGCAATACCCGAGCTCCTACAATGAGCAGTTCTTC
>TRBJ2-1|.|TRBV7-9|.
CASSPAGLASYNEQFF
TGTGCCAGCAGCCCCGCGGGGCTAGCGTCTTACAATGAGCAGTTCTTC
>TRBJ2-7|.|TRBV4-1|TRBD2
CASSLSRDYSYEQYF
TGCGCCAGCAGCCTTTCTCGGGACTACTCCTACGAGCAGTACTTC
>TRBJ2-5|few|TRBV7-2|.
CASSLEGGQGWGETQYF
TGTGCCAGCAGCTTAGAGGGGGGGCAGGGATGGGGAGAGACCCAGTACTTC
>TRBJ2-1|.|TRBV10-1|TRBD2
CASSEMRGNYNEQFF
TGCGCCAGCAGTGAGATGCGGGGGAATTACAATGAGCAGTTCTTC
>TRBJ2-2|.|TRBV27|TRBD2
CASSFTGLAGVTGELFF
TGTGCCAGCAGTTTCACCGGACTAGCGGGGGTCACCGGGGAGCTGTTTTTT
>TRBJ2-3|once|TRBV11-3|TRBD2
CASSPGTSGYTDTQYF
TGTGCCAGCAGCCCTGGGACTAGCGGCTACACAGATACGCAGTATTTT
>TRBJ2-1|.|TRBV16|TRBD2
CASSRGGLAGAVNEQFF
TGTGCCAGCAGCCGAGGGGGACTAGCGGGGGCGGTCAATGAGCAGTTCTTC
>TRBJ1-2|once|TRBV4-1|.
CASSQDSRAAGYTF
TGCGCCAGCAGCCAAGATTCCAGGGCGGCCGGCTACACCTTC
>TRBJ2-7|.|TRBV9|.
CASSADRSPWGEQYF
TGTGCCAGCAGCGCCGACAGGAGCCCTTGGGGAGAGCAGTACTTC
>TRBJ2-2|once|TRBV28|.
CAKTGGELFF
TGTGCCAAAACCGGGGGGGAGCTGTTTTTT
>TRBJ2-1|.|TRBV2|TRBD2
CAIPSGEGNEQFF
TGTGCCATCCCTAGCGGGGAGGGGAATGAGCAGTTCTTC
>TRBJ2-3|.|TRBV7-8|.
CASSPTRRVITDTQYF
TGTGCCAGCAGCCCTACACGGAGGGTGATCACAGATACGCAGTATTTT
>TRBJ1-6|.|TRBV13|.
CASSFGATGSPLHF
TGTGCCAGCAGCTTTGGAGCGACGGGTTCACCCCTCCACTTT
>TRBJ1-6|.|TRBV27|.
CASSPIGVSSPLHF
TGTGCCAGCAGTCCCATCGGGGTTAGTTCACCCCTCCACTTT
>TRBJ2-1|.|TRBV7-9|.
CSSSLAESGQFF
TGTTCCAGCAGCTTAGCAGAAAGCGGGCAGTTCTTC
>TRBJ2-7|.|TRBV28|TRBD1
CASSLTGFNEQYF
TGTGCCAGCAGCTTGACAGGGTTTAACGAGCAGTACTTC
>TRBJ2-7|.|TRBV2|.
CASSERRGQYF
TGTGCCAGCAGTGAACGCAGGGGGCAGTACTTC
>TRBJ1-1|.|TRBV6-5|.
CASSYSALNTEAFF
TGTGCCAGCAGTTACTCGGCCTTAAACACTGAAGCTTTCTTT
>TRBJ1-2|once|TRBV2|TRBD1
CASRPTGAYGYTF
TGTGCCAGCAGACCAACAGGGGCTTATGGCTACACCTTC
>TRBJ1-1|.|TRBV15|.
CATSRDPLNGQPPEAFF
TGTGCCACCAGCAGAGATCCGTTGAATGGACAGCCCCCTGAAGCTTTCTTT
>TRBJ1-5|.|TRBV19|TRBD1
CASNTGVGNQPQHF
TGTGCCAGTAACACAGGGGTCGGAAATCAGCCCCAGCATTTT
>TRBJ2-3|.|TRBV10-3|.
CAISERSTDTQYF
TGTGCCATCAGCGAGAGGAGTACAGATACGCAGTATTTT
>TRBJ1-2|.|TRBV5-1|.
CASSLAASGVSGYTF
TGCGCCAGCAGCTTGGCGGCGTCCGGGGTTTCTGGCTACACCTTC
>TRBJ1-1|.|TRBV5-4|.
CASSPKGLSNTEAFF
TGTGCCAGCAGCCCAAAAGGACTATCTAACACTGAAGCTTTCTTT
>TRBJ1-2|.|TRBV2|.
CASRGGTLLYGYTF
TGTGCCAGCAGGGGGGGGACACTTCTATACGGCTACACCTTC
>TRBJ2-3|.|TRBV29-1|.
CSETQGLGTDTQYF
TGCAGCGAGACACAGGGTTTAGGTACAGATACGCAGTATTTT
>TRBJ2-4|.|TRBV15|.
CATSRETPGLVKNIQYF
TGTGCCACCAGCAGAGAGACACCAGGGTTAGTCAAAAACATTCAGTACTTC
>TRBJ2-2|.|TRBV4-1|TRBD1
CASSRIGTASRGELFF
TGCGCCAGCAGCCGAATAGGGACAGCCTCACGTGGGGAGCTGTTTTTT
>TRBJ1-2|.|TRBV7-9|TRBD1
CASSFSRGTGYGYTF
TGTGCCAGCAGCTTTTCTCGTGGGACAGGGTATGGCTACACCTTC
>TRBJ1-1|once|TRBV29-1|.
CSVEGHSNTEAFF
TGCAGCGTTGAGGGACACTCGAACACTGAAGCTTTCTTT
>TRBJ1-4|few|TRBV4-1|.
CASSQGRGGEKLFF
TGCGCCAGCAGCCAGGGCAGGGGTGGTGAAAAACTGTTTTTT
>TRBJ1-6|.|TRBV5-1|TRBD1
CASSFLTARGSPLHF
TGCGCCAGCAGCTTCCTGACAGCCAGGGGGTCACCCCTCCACTTT